These 8 T cell receptor beta chains originate from one sample sequenced in a study of shared clonotypes between healthy human individuals. The method was immunoSEQ multiplex PCR; TCRdb's version includes in-frame clones alone and lacks a portion of them. Here the sample spans millions of clones, more than 85% being singletons. Material: naive CD4+ T cells from PBMCs. Subset specified: CD45RA+ positively selected. The receptor source for this set is a man between 18 and 29 years old in good health. Some clones in this sample may be carry-over from other donors' samples.

Note on this clone: Other DNA sequences of this sample code for an identical CDR3. The chain combines TRBV18 with TRBJ1-4; a weak D match, TRBD1 (6 bases). Germline V gives CDR1 KGHSH, CDR2 LQKENI. V gave up 2 bases and J gave up 2 bases, with 6 bases separating them. CDR3 length equals 14 residues. The CDR3 region is CASSPGGTNEKLFF. CDR3 nucleotide sequence: TGTGCCAGCTCACCAGGGGGCACTAATGAAAAACTGTTTTTT.

V and J are TRBV5-1 and TRBJ2-1; D is perhaps TRBD2 (6 bases). CDR3 size: 15 residues. Germline-derived CDR1 and CDR2 are SGHRS and YFSETQ. The V end lost 3 bases, the J end lost 0 bases, and 10 bases lay between the germline ends. The CDR3 DNA sequence: TGCGCCAGCAGCTCGGTCGGGGGCTCCTACAATGAGCAGTTCTTC. Translating gives CASSSVGGSYNEQFF.

The chain joins TRBV7-9 to TRBJ1-1; D is ambiguous. The length of the CDR3 is 13 residues. In germline, CDR1 is SEHNR, CDR2 FQNEAQ (reference sequence). Trimming removed 1 base from V and 7 bases from J, with 10 bases in between. The CDR3, as DNA: TGTGCCAGCAGCTTAGGGGCCGCTCTTGAAGCTTTCTTT. Translated: CASSLGAALEAFF.

The genes are TRBV5-1 and TRBJ2-3; D possibly corresponds to TRBD1 (7 bases). Trimming left V 7 bases short and J 4 bases short, with 16 bases between. Germline V gives CDR1 SGHRS, CDR2 YFSETQ. CDR3 length: 14 amino acids. The CDR3 region has the DNA TGCGCCAGCCTGGGACAGCCGGGGGCAGATACGCAGTATTTT. Its protein product is CASLGQPGADTQYF.

As DNA, the CDR3 is TGTGCCAGCAGCTGGGGCCATGGGGGGGCCTACTTC. Translated: CASSWGHGGAYF. This chain uses TRBV5-8 with TRBJ2-7, with D perhaps TRBD2 (7 bases). The CDR3 has 12 amino acids. Between the trimmed V and J ends, which lost 3 bases and 13 bases, there was a span of 17 bases. Germline values: CDR1 SGHTS, CDR2 YDEGEE.

The CDR3: CASSTQDRATEQFF. CDR3 coding DNA: TGCGCCAGCAGCACCCAGGACAGGGCCACTGAGCAGTTCTTC. V usage is TRBV5-1 and J usage is TRBJ2-1; 8 nucleotides line up with TRBD1. The CDR3 is made up of 14 amino acids. With 4 bases clipped from V and 9 bases from J, the junction kept 9 bases outside the gene matches. From germline, CDR1 is SGHRS and CDR2 YFSETQ.

The CDR3 region has the DNA TGTGCCAGCAGCTTAGATGACAATGAGCAGTTCTTC. This gives the protein CASSLDDNEQFF. The chain employs TRBV7-9 and TRBJ2-1, with D unclear. V lost 1 base to trimming and J lost 5 bases, with 3 bases between them. Germline V gene lookup returns CDR1 SEHNR and CDR2 FQNEAQ (reference sequence). This CDR3 contains 12 residues.

V is TRBV5-1 and J is TRBJ2-1; D is unresolved. Deletions cut 6 bases from V and 5 bases from J, with 21 bases between. CDR1 SGHRS and CDR2 YFSETQ come from the germline V gene. CDR3 length: 16 amino acids. The CDR3 coding sequence is TGCGCCAGCACAAACTTCGTCCTTGGACCAAACAATGAGCAGTTCTTC. Amino acids: CASTNFVLGPNNEQFF.